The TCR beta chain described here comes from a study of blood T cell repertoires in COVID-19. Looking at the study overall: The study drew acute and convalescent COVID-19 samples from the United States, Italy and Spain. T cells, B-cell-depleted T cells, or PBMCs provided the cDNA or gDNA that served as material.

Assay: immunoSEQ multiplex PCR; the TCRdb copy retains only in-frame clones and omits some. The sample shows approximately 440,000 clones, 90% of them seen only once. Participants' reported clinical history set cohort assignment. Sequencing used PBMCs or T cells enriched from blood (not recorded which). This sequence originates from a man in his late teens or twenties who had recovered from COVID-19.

This chain's CDR3 is CASSFFSGTGSSPLHF. The CDR3 coding sequence is TGTGCCAGCAGCTTTTTTTCCGGGACAGGGAGTTCACCCCTCCACTTT. V and J are TRBV5-5 and TRBJ1-6, with TRBD1 identical over 9 bases. The V segment lost 2 bases and the J segment 9 bases; nucleotides outside the gene matches: 9. CDR3 length: 16 amino acids. Germline V gene data show CDR1 as SGHKS and CDR2 as YYEKEE (reference sequence).